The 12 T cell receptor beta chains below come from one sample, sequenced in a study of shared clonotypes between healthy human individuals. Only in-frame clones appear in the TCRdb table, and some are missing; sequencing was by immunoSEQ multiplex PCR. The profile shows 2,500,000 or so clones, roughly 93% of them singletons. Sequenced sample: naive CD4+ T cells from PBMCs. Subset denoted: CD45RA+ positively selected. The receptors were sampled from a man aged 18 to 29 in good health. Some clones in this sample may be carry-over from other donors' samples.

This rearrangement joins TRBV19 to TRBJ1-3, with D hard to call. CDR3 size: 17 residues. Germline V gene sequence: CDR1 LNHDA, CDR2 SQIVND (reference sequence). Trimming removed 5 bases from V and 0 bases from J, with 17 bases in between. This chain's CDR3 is CASSSWAEVYSGNTIYF. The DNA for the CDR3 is TGTGCCAGTAGTTCTTGGGCTGAAGTTTACTCTGGAAACACCATATATTTT.

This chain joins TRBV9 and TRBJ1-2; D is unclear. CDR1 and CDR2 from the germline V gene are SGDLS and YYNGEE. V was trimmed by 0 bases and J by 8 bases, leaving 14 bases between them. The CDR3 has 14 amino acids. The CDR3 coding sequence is TGTGCCAGCAGCGTAGGACCCTCGGGTACCGGCTACACCTTC. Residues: CASSVGPSGTGYTF.

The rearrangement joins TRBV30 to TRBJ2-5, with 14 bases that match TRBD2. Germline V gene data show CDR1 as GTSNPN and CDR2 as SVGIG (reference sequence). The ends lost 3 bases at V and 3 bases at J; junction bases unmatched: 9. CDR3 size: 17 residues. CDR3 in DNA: TGTGCCTGGAGCCGACTAGCGGGAGGGCCTGGTGAAGAGACCCAGTACTTC. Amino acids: CAWSRLAGGPGEETQYF.

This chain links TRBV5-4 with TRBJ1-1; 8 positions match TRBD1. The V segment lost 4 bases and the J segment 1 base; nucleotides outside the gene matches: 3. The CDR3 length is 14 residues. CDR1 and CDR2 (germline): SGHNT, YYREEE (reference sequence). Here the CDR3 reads CASSQGQANTEAFF. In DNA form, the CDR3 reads TGTGCCAGCAGCCAGGGACAGGCGAACACTGAAGCTTTCTTT.

The CDR3 DNA reads TGTGCCAGCTCACCTACCACCGGGACAGATGGCGAGCAGTACTTC. Amino acids: CASSPTTGTDGEQYF. The J gene is TRBJ2-7, the V gene TRBV18; TRBD1 aligns across 7 bases. CDR1 is KGHSH, CDR2 LQKENI, per germline. V lost 3 bases and J lost 6; bases outside the gene matches: 11. CDR3 length: 15 amino acids.

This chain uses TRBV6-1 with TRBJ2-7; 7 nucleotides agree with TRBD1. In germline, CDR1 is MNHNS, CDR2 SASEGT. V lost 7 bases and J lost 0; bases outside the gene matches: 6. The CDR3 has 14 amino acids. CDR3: CASTPTGASYEQYF. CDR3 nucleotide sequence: TGTGCCAGCACCCCTACAGGGGCCTCCTACGAGCAGTACTTC.

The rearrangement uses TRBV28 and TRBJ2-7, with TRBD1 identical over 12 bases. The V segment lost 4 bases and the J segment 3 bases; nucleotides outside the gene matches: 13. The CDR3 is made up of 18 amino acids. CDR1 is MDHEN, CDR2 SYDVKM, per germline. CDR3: CASSSPGTGGAVFYEQYF. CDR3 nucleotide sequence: TGTGCCAGCAGTTCCCCCGGGACAGGGGGCGCGGTTTTCTACGAGCAGTACTTC.

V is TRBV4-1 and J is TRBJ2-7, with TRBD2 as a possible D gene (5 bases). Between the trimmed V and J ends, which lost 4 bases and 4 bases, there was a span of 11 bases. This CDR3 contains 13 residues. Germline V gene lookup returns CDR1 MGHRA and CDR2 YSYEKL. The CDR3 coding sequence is TGCGCCAGCAGCCGGGGAAGGGAGTACGAGCAGTACTTC. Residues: CASSRGREYEQYF.

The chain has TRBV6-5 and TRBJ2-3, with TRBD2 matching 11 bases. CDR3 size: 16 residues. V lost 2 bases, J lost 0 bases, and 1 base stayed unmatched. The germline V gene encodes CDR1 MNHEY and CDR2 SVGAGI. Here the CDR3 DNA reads TGTGCCAGCAGTTACGGGACTAGCGGTAGCACAGATACGCAGTATTTT. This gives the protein CASSYGTSGSTDTQYF.

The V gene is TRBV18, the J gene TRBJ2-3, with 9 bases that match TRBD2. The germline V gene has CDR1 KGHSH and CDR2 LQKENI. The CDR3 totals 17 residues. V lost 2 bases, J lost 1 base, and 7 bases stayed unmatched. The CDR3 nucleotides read TGTGCCAGCTCACCAGATTTGAGGACTAGCGGCACAGATACGCAGTATTTT. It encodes CASSPDLRTSGTDTQYF.

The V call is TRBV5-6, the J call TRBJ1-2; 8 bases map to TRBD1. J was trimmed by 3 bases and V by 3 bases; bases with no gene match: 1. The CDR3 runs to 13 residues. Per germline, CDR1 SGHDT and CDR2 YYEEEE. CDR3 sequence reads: CASSSGGDYGYTF. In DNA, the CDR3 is TGTGCCAGCAGCTCAGGGGGCGACTATGGCTACACCTTC.

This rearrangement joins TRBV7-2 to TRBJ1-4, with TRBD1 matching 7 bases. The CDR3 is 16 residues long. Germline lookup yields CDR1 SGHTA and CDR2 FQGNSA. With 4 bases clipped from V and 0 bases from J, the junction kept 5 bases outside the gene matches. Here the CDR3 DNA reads TGTGCCAGCAGCTCCCGGGACAGAGCAACTAATGAAAAACTGTTTTTT. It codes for CASSSRDRATNEKLFF.